Below, 15 T cell receptor beta chains from the same sample are listed, as sequenced in a study of blood T cell repertoires in COVID-19. Libraries were prepared by immunoSEQ multiplex PCR; TCRdb keeps only in-frame clonotypes and omits some of them. The table has roughly 80,000 clones, around 80% seen once; the top ten hold about a fifth. Sequenced input: peripheral blood. These receptors were taken from a human donor in a cohort sampled during active COVID-19.

The chain couples TRBV18 to TRBJ1-1, with D hard to call. Trimming took off 6 bases at V and 6 bases at J, with 14 bases between the two ends. Germline loops: CDR1 KGHSH, CDR2 LQKENI. CDR3 length: 13 residues. Here the CDR3 reads CASSSVLVSEAFF. Here the CDR3 DNA reads TGTGCCAGCTCGTCGGTTCTAGTCTCTGAAGCTTTCTTT.

The chain carries TRBV5-1 and TRBJ2-2, with 7 nucleotides matching TRBD1. This CDR3 contains 15 residues. V lost 0 bases to trimming and J lost 3 bases; unmatched junction nucleotides: 2. Germline V gene lookup returns CDR1 SGHRS and CDR2 YFSETQ. In nucleotides, the CDR3 is TGCGCCAGCAGCTTGGGCACAGGGGACACCGGGGAGCTGTTTTTT. Residues: CASSLGTGDTGELFF.

The chain links TRBV11-3 to TRBJ2-1; 8 nucleotides match TRBD2. Germline assignment: CDR1 SGHNT and CDR2 YENEEA. The CDR3 covers 14 residues. V lost 5 bases, J lost 0 bases, and 0 bases stayed unmatched. DNA for the CDR3: TGTGCCAGCAGCAGCGGGGGCTCCTACAATGAGCAGTTCTTC. Amino acid sequence: CASSSGGSYNEQFF. Full variable domain (remainder filled in from reference TRBV11-3 and TRBJ2-1): EAGVVQSPRYKIIEKKQPVAFWCNPISGHNTLYWYLQNLGQGPELLIRYENEEAVDDSQLPKDRFSAERLKGVDSTLKIQPAELGDSAVYLCASSSGGSYNEQFFGPGTRLTVL.

CDR3 region: CASSLERNTEAFF. Here the CDR3 DNA reads TGTGCCAGCAGTCTAGAAAGAAACACTGAAGCTTTCTTT. The V gene is TRBV2, the J gene TRBJ1-1; D remains unclear. The germline V and J ends were trimmed by 5 bases and 2 bases, with 9 bases remaining between them. The germline gives CDR1 SNHLY, CDR2 FYNNEI. The CDR3 length is 13 residues.

The J gene is TRBJ2-3, the V gene TRBV18, with D perhaps TRBD2 (6 bases). Germline loops: CDR1 KGHSH, CDR2 LQKENI. Trimming removed 3 bases at V and 2 bases at J, with 15 bases between. This CDR3 is 16 amino acids long. The CDR3 DNA sequence: TGTGCCAGCTCACCTCCGGCTCGGGGGTCCACAGATACGCAGTATTTT. It specifies CASSPPARGSTDTQYF.

This chain uses TRBV5-1 with TRBJ1-2; 9 bases map to TRBD1. The junction had 0 bases not matched to a gene; V was cut back by 0 bases and J by 0 bases. CDR3 size: 15 residues. The germline gives CDR1 SGHRS, CDR2 YFSETQ. CDR3 region: CASSLGQGANYGYTF. The CDR3 DNA sequence: TGCGCCAGCAGCTTGGGACAGGGGGCTAACTATGGCTACACCTTC. Based on the CDR3 plus reference TRBV5-1 and TRBJ1-2, the full variable domain is KAGVTQTPRYLIKTRGQQVTLSCSPISGHRSVSWYQQTPGQGLQFLFEYFSETQRNKGNFPGRFSGRQFSNSRSEMNVSTLELGDSALYLCASSLGQGANYGYTFGSGTRLTVV.

The chain links TRBV5-1 to TRBJ2-7, with 7 positions matching TRBD2. The V and J ends lost 4 bases and 0 bases, in that order; junction bases with no gene match: 7. Germline assignment: CDR1 SGHRS and CDR2 YFSETQ. This CDR3 has 15 residues. CDR3 in amino acids: CASSPGGTSSYEQYF. The CDR3 DNA is TGCGCCAGCAGCCCCGGGGGGACCAGCTCCTACGAGCAGTACTTC.

The V gene is TRBV6-6, the J gene TRBJ2-5; tentatively, D is TRBD1 (5 bases). Germline V gene lookup returns CDR1 MNHNY and CDR2 SVGAGI (reference sequence). Trimming pared 6 bases from V and 1 base from J, leaving 15 bases between. This CDR3 region has 15 residues. This chain's CDR3 is CASRNPTALQETQYF. The CDR3 nucleotides are TGTGCCAGCAGGAACCCGACAGCGCTCCAAGAGACCCAGTACTTC.

This chain joins TRBV4-2 and TRBJ2-3; 7 bases agree with TRBD1. Trimming removed 1 base from V and 1 base from J; junction bases left unmatched: 17. The CDR3 loop spans 20 amino acids. Germline V gene lookup returns CDR1 LGHNA and CDR2 YNFKEQ. The CDR3 DNA reads as TGTGCCAGCAGCCAAGGGAATTCCGTCAGGGGGTCGGGGCGCACAGATACGCAGTATTTT. It specifies CASSQGNSVRGSGRTDTQYF.

This chain uses TRBV5-1 with TRBJ2-5; a weak D match, TRBD1 (6 bases). The V and J ends lost 0 bases and 5 bases respectively, with 14 bases between them. Germline CDR1 and CDR2: SGHRS and YFSETQ. The CDR3 has 15 residues. CDR3 DNA sequence: TGCGCCAGCAGCTTGGGGGGGCTAGCCGGGGAGACCCAGTACTTC. Amino acids: CASSLGGLAGETQYF.

This clone was picked up a small number of times. The chain combines TRBV28 with TRBJ2-7; weak D call: TRBD2 (5 bases). V shed 7 bases and J shed 4 bases, with 17 bases lying between them. CDR3 size: 14 residues. Germline V gene lookup returns CDR1 MDHEN and CDR2 SYDVKM. The CDR3 DNA reads TGTGCCAGCACCCGCCGCGAGGGAGCTTACGAGCAGTACTTC. It yields the protein CASTRREGAYEQYF. Supplemented by reference TRBV28 and TRBJ2-7, the full variable domain reads DVKVTQSSRYLVKRTGEKVFLECVQDMDHENMFWYRQDPGLGLRLIYFSYDVKMKEKGDIPEGYSVSREKKERFSLILESASTNQTSMYLCASTRREGAYEQYFGPGTRLTVT.

The chain recombines TRBV3-1 (or the pseudogene TRBV3-2) with TRBJ2-3, with 8 bases fitting TRBD1. Unmatched junction bases numbered 0, after V lost 4 bases and J lost 0 bases. Germline V gene lookup returns CDR1 LGHDT and CDR2 YNNKEL (reference sequence). This CDR3 has 14 residues. This CDR3 reads CASSRQGSTDTQYF. CDR3 in DNA: TGTGCCAGCAGCCGACAGGGGAGCACAGATACGCAGTATTTT.

This clone is a singleton in its sample. The chain combines TRBV28 with TRBJ2-1; 9 nucleotides align to TRBD1. V shed 8 bases and J 3 bases; nucleotides not matched to a gene: 11. This CDR3 comprises 16 residues. In germline, CDR1 is MDHEN, CDR2 SYDVKM. The CDR3 sequence: CASSPYGTGSYNEQFF. Written as DNA, the CDR3 is TGTGCCAGCTCACCTTATGGGACAGGGAGCTACAATGAGCAGTTCTTC.

The J gene is TRBJ1-1, the V gene TRBV7-2, with D unresolved. Trimming removed 3 bases at V and 1 base at J, with 6 bases between. CDR3 length: 13 residues. Germline V gene data show CDR1 as SGHTA and CDR2 as FQGNSA. The CDR3 region has the DNA TGTGCCAGCAGCTTCTATCAGAACACTGAAGCTTTCTTT. It codes for CASSFYQNTEAFF.

The chain is built from TRBV7-2 and TRBJ2-4; 8 nucleotides match TRBD2. The CDR3 totals 16 residues. Germline loops: CDR1 SGHTA, CDR2 FQGNSA. The V gene end was trimmed by 2 bases and the J gene end by 1 base; junction bases not matched to a gene: 4. The CDR3 is CASSLRAGEAKNIQYF. The DNA for the CDR3 is TGTGCCAGCAGCTTACGAGCGGGGGAGGCCAAAAACATTCAGTACTTC. The full variable domain, in which reference TRBV7-2 and TRBJ2-4 provide the parts outside the CDR3, is GAGVSQSPSNKVTEKGKDVELRCDPISGHTALYWYRQSLGQGLEFLIYFQGNSAPDKSGLPSDRFSAERTGGSVSTLTIQRTQQEDSAVYLCASSLRAGEAKNIQYFGAGTRLSVL.